This TCR beta chain was documented in a study of CD8 T cells in ankylosing spondylitis. The study, taken as a whole, reports: Significant enrichment of disease-linked clones was reported in matched ankylosing spondylitis synovial fluid. Eight or nine highly homologous variants formed a TCR beta motif that appeared characteristic of ankylosing spondylitis blood.

CDR1 is SGHRS, CDR2 YFSETQ, per germline. CDR3 length: 11 amino acids. Deletions cut 6 bases from V and 6 bases from J, with 9 bases between. This clonotype was detected many times. Its matching antigen is unknown. Molecular-barcoded quantitative 5'-RACE produced these TCR beta libraries. TCRdb reprocessed the 5' RACE reads via MiXCR and lists one record per CDR3 protein. This sample has around 220,000 distinct CDR3 sequences, with over 9.5% found just once. The TCR sequence derives from a male donor with ankylosing spondylitis or in good health (not recorded which). The specimen sequenced was blood, either unsorted or a sorted T cell fraction (not recorded which). The V call is TRBV5-1, the J call TRBJ1-1; maybe TRBD1 (6 bases). This chain's CDR3 is CASTRGAEAFF. The DNA for the CDR3 is TGCGCCAGCACCAGGGGCGCTGAAGCTTTCTTT.